Each of the 5 T cell receptor beta chains below was sequenced from the same sample in a study of cytomegalovirus exposure and HLA in healthy donors. PCR involved 60 Vbeta and 13 Jbeta primers. The assay was immunoSEQ multiplex PCR, and TCRdb's table has in-frame clones only and misses some. The sample's table shows 85,000 to 90,000 clones. Sequencing was performed on PBMCs. These receptors were obtained from a man aged 50-59 years in good health and CMV-seropositive.

V and J are TRBV13 and TRBJ2-3, with a possible D match to TRBD2 (6 bases). CDR1 and CDR2 (germline): PRHDT, FYEKMQ (reference sequence). The CDR3 is 15 amino acids. V shed 4 bases and J shed 0 bases, with 11 bases lying between them. The CDR3 here is CASSSPRESTDTQYF. The CDR3 DNA follows: TGTGCCAGCAGCTCGCCCCGGGAGAGCACAGATACGCAGTATTTT.

The chain combines TRBV27 with TRBJ1-1; D ambiguous. The germline V and J ends were trimmed by 6 bases and 7 bases, with 12 bases remaining between them. Germline V gives CDR1 MNHEY, CDR2 SMNVEV (reference sequence). The CDR3 covers 12 residues. CDR3 in amino acids: CASRRPSGEAFF. CDR3 in DNA: TGTGCCAGCAGACGCCCCAGCGGTGAAGCTTTCTTT.

The chain links TRBV7-6 to TRBJ2-6; the match to TRBD1 covers 7 bases. The CDR3 totals 18 residues. Germline CDR1 SGHVS, CDR2 FNYEAQ. The J segment lost 0 bases and the V segment lost 4 bases, leaving 9 bases of the junction unmatched. The DNA of the CDR3 is TGTGCCAGCAGCTCCGGACAGGCAGGCCTCTCTGGGGCCAACGTCCTGACTTTC. Translating gives CASSSGQAGLSGANVLTF.

CDR3 bases: TGTGCCAGCAGATCTCAACGGGACAGTTGGCAGCCCCAGCATTTT. Translating gives CASRSQRDSWQPQHF. V and J are TRBV2 and TRBJ1-5, with TRBD1 identical over 7 bases. V was pared by 6 bases and J by 7 bases, with 12 bases of the junction left unmatched. This CDR3 contains 15 residues. Germline V gene data show CDR1 as SNHLY and CDR2 as FYNNEI.

This chain links TRBV6-1 with TRBJ1-4, with TRBD1 as a possible D gene (6 bases). The CDR3 loop spans 15 amino acids. Trimming took off 6 bases at V and 4 bases at J, with 15 bases between the two ends. Germline V CDR1 and CDR2: MNHNS, SASEGT. CDR3 region: CASSNGGRGNEKLFF. The CDR3 DNA reads as TGTGCCAGCAGCAACGGGGGGCGAGGTAATGAAAAACTGTTTTTT.